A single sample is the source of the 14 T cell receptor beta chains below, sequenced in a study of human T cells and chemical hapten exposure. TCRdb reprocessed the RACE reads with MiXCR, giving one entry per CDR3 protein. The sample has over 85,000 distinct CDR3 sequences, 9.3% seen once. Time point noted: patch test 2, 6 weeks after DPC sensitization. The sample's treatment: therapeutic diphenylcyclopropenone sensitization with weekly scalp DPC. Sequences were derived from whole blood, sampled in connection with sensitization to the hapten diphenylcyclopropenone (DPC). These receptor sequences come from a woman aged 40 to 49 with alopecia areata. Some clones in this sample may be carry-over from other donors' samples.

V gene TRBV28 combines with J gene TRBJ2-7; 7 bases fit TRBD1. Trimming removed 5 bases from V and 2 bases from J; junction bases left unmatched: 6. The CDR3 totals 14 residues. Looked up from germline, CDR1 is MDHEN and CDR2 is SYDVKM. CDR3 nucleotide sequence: TGTGCCAGCAGTCCGTGGACAGGAACCTACGAGCAGTACTTC. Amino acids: CASSPWTGTYEQYF. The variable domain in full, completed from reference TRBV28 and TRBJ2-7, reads DVKVTQSSRYLVKRTGEKVFLECVQDMDHENMFWYRQDPGLGLRLIYFSYDVKMKEKGDIPEGYSVSREKKERFSLILESASTNQTSMYLCASSPWTGTYEQYFGPGTRLTVT.

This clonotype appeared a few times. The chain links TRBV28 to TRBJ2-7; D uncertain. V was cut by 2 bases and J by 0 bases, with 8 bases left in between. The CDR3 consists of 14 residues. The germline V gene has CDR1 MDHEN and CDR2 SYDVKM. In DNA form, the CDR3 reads TGTGCCAGCAGTTTAGGGTCACCCTCCTACGAGCAGTACTTC. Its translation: CASSLGSPSYEQYF. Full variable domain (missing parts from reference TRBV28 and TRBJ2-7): DVKVTQSSRYLVKRTGEKVFLECVQDMDHENMFWYRQDPGLGLRLIYFSYDVKMKEKGDIPEGYSVSREKKERFSLILESASTNQTSMYLCASSLGSPSYEQYFGPGTRLTVT.

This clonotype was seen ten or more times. The CDR3 region is CASSSDRDNYGYTF. DNA of the CDR3: TGTGCCAGCAGCTCCGACAGGGATAACTATGGCTACACCTTC. The chain carries TRBV7-8 and TRBJ1-2; TRBD1 aligns across 7 bases. Germline values: CDR1 SGHVS, CDR2 FQNEAQ. V shed 4 bases, J shed 1 base, and the junction held 3 bases outside the gene matches. CDR3 length equals 14 residues.

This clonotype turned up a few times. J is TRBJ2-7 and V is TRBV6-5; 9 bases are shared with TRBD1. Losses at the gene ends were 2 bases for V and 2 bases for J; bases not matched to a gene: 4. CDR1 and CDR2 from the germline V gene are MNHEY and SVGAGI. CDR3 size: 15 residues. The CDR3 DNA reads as TGTGCCAGCAGTTACGGGACAGGGTCCCCCTACGAGCAGTACTTC. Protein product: CASSYGTGSPYEQYF.

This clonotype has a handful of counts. The CDR3 loop reads CASSLAGTNTGELFF. In DNA form, the CDR3 reads TGTGCCAGCAGCTTAGCTGGAACCAACACCGGGGAGCTGTTTTTT. The chain recombines TRBV7-9 with TRBJ2-2; no clear D gene. V dropped 0 bases and J dropped 2 bases, with 7 bases sitting between them. This CDR3 comprises 15 residues. Germline V CDR1 and CDR2: SEHNR, FQNEAQ (reference sequence).

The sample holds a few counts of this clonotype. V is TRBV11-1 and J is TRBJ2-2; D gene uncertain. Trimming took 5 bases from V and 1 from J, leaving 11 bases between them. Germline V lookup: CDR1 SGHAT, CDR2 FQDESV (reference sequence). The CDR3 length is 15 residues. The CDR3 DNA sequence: TGTGCCAGCAGCCCTCTACCGGAGAACACCGGGGAGCTGTTTTTT. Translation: CASSPLPENTGELFF.

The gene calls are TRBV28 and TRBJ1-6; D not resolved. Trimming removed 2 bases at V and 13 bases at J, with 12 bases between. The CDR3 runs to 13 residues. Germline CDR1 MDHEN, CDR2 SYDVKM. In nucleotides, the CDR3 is TGTGCCAGCAGTTTAACTTCTCTGCCGCCCCTCCACTTT. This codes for CASSLTSLPPLHF.

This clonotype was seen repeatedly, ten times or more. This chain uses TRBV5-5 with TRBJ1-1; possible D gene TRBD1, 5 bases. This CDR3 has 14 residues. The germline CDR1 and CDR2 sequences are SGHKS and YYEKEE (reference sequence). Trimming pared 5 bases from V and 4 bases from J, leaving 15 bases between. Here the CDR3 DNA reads TGTGCCAGCAGGTTACAGATCGGGGGCACTGAAGCTTTCTTT. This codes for CASRLQIGGTEAFF. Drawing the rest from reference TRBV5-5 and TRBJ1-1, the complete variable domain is DAGVTQSPTHLIKTRGQQVTLRCSPISGHKSVSWYQQVLGQGPQFIFQYYEKEERGRGNFPDRFSARQFPNYSSELNVNALLLGDSALYLCASRLQIGGTEAFFGQGTRLTVV.

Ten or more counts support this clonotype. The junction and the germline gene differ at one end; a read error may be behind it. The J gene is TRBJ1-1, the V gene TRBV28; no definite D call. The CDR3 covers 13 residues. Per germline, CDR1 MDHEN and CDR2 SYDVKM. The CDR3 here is CASSQQMKTEAFF. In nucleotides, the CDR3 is TGTGCCAGCAGTCAACAGATGAAGACTGAAGCTTTCTTT.

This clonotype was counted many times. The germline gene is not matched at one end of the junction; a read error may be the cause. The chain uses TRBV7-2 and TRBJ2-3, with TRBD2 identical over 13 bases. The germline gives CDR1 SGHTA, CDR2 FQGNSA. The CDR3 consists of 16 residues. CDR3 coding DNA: TGTGCCAGCAGCTTCAGGGGGACTAGCGGGGCAGAAACGCAGTATTTT. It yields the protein CASSFRGTSGAETQYF.

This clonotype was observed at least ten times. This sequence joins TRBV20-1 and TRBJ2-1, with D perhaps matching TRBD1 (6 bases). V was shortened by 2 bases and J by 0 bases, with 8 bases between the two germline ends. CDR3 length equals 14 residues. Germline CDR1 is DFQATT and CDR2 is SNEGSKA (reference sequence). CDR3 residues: CSARQGISYNEQFF. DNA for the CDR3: TGCAGTGCTAGACAGGGGATCTCCTACAATGAGCAGTTCTTC.

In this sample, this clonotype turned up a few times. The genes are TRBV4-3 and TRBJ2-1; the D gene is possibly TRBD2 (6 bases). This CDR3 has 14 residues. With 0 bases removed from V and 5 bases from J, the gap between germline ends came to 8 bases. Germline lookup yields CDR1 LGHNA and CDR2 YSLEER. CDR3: CASSQDPSDNEQFF. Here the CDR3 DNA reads TGCGCCAGCAGCCAAGATCCTAGCGACAATGAGCAGTTCTTC.

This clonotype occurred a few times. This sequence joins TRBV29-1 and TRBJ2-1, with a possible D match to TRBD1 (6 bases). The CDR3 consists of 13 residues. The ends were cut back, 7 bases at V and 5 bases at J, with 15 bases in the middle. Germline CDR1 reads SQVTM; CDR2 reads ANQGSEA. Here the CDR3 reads CSAKGDPHNEQFF. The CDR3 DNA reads TGCAGCGCTAAGGGGGACCCTCACAATGAGCAGTTCTTC.

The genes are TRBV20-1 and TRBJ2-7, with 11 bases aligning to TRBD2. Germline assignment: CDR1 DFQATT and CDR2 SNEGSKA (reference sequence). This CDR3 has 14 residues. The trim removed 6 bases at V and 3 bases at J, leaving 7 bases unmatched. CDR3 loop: CSAVGTSGSYEQYF. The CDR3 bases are TGCAGTGCCGTTGGGACTAGCGGTAGCTACGAGCAGTACTTC.